This TCR beta chain stems from a study of Ad26.COV2.S vaccination and SARS-CoV-2 variants. Sequencing used immunoSEQ multiplex PCR; TCRdb keeps in-frame clones, though not all of them. This sample has 300,000 to 350,000 clones, with about 89% found just once. The V gene's germline CDR1 is SNHLY and CDR2 FYNNEI. The CDR3 has 14 residues. Note on this clone: At one boundary the junction diverges from the germline segment, which might be a read error.

Treatment: around 19 received Ad26.COV2.S at low or high dose, single or two shots; about 5 received placebo; per-sample allocation not given. Collection of the samples took place on day 63 after the first injection of vaccine or placebo. This material consisted of peripheral blood, taken in a trial of Ad26.COV2.S vaccine versus placebo. The receptor was derived from a person aged 18-60 years who received the Ad26.COV2.S COVID-19 vaccine or a placebo. The genes are TRBV2 and TRBJ1-2; TRBD1 agrees at 8 bases. CDR3 loop: CASSPGQGDYGYTF. CDR3 DNA: TGTGCCAGCAGCCCTGGACAGGGCGACTACGGCTACACCTTC.